The subject of this entry is one T cell receptor (beta chain). This sample stems from a study of T cell changes during pregnancy in multiple sclerosis. V lost 5 bases, J lost 4 bases, and 5 bases lay in between. CDR3 length equals 11 residues. Germline V gene sequence: CDR1 SNHLY, CDR2 FYNNEI. TCRdb keeps only in-frame clones here, not all; method: immunoSEQ multiplex PCR. This repertoire shows about 51,000 clones, 90% to 95% found once; its top ten account for 0.5% to 0.7%. This sequence was found in a female donor with multiple sclerosis, enrolled in a pregnancy study. This rearrangement joins TRBV2 to TRBJ1-2, with unresolved D. Sequenced here: CD4+ T cells from peripheral blood mononuclear cells, sampled in the second trimester of pregnancy. Here the CDR3 reads CASSPGYGYTF. CDR3 in DNA: TGTGCCAGCAGTCCAGGCTATGGCTACACCTTC.